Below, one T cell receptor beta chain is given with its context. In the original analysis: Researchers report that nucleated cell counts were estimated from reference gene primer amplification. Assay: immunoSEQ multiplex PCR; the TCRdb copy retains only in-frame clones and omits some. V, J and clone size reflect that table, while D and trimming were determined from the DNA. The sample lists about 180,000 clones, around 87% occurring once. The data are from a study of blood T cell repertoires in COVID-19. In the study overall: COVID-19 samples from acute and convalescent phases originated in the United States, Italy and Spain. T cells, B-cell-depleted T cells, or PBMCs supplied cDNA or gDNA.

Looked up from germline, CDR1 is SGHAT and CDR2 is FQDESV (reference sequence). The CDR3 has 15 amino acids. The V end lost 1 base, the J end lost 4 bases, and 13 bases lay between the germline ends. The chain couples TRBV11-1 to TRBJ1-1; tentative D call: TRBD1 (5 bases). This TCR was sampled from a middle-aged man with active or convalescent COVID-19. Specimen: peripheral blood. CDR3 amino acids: CASSLVEAGGTEAFF. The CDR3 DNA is TGTGCCAGCAGCTTAGTTGAGGCGGGGGGCACTGAAGCTTTCTTT. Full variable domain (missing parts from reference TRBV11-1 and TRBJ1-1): EAEVAQSPRYKITEKSQAVAFWCDPISGHATLYWYRQILGQGPELLVQFQDESVVDDSQLPKDRFSAERLKGVDSTLKIQPAELGDSAMYLCASSLVEAGGTEAFFGQGTRLTVV.